Below, one TCR beta chain is given with its context. What it binds is unknown. This sample was taken from a study of glioma-infiltrating T cells after dendritic cell vaccination. The study's findings and limits: TCR clonality showed no direct relationship with survival.

The CDR3 spans 13 residues. Trimming removed 5 bases from V and 8 bases from J; junction bases left unmatched: 6. CDR1 is KGHSH and CDR2 is LQKENI in the germline V gene. Input was 2 to 2.5 ug genomic DNA, or all available if less. The method was immunoSEQ multiplex PCR; TCRdb's version includes in-frame clones alone and lacks a portion of them. The sample has about 99,000 clones, roughly 76% seen once. Patients had residual fresh-frozen tumor tissue and more than two years of survival data. The receptor's source is a human donor with glioblastoma. Sample: blood, taken before dendritic cell vaccination. The chain links TRBV18 to TRBJ2-1; 7 nucleotides line up with TRBD1. The CDR3 loop is CASSSDRRDEQFF. DNA for the CDR3: TGTGCCAGCTCATCGGACAGGCGGGATGAGCAGTTCTTC.